Shown below are 14 T cell receptor beta chains from a single sample sequenced in a study of Ad26.COV2.S vaccination and SARS-CoV-2 variants. TCRdb keeps only in-frame clones here, not all; method: immunoSEQ multiplex PCR. The sample holds a few hundred thousand clones, 87% seen once. Treatment here: 15 to 20 received Ad26.COV2.S at low or high dose, single or two shots; about 5 received placebo; per-sample allocation not given. All samples were drawn on day 63, counting from the first vaccine or placebo injection. The material sequenced was peripheral blood, taken in a trial of Ad26.COV2.S vaccine versus placebo. These receptors all stem from a person aged 18 to 65 who received the Ad26.COV2.S COVID-19 vaccine or a placebo.

The CDR3 DNA sequence: TGTGCCAGCTTTCGGGACAGGGGATACAATGAGCAGTTCTTC. Its translation is CASFRDRGYNEQFF. The rearrangement joins TRBV18 to TRBJ2-1, with 10 bases that match TRBD1. The CDR3 length is 14 residues. Looked up from germline, CDR1 is KGHSH and CDR2 is LQKENI. J gave up 4 bases and V 7 bases, and 4 bases lay outside the gene matches.

As regards this clone: Other nucleotide sequences from this sample produce the same CDR3. V is TRBV14 and J is TRBJ1-3, with D uncertain. The CDR3 contains 16 residues. Trimming shortened V by 4 bases and J by 0 bases, and 13 bases separated the two germline ends. Germline-derived CDR1 and CDR2 are SGHDN and FVKESK. CDR3 DNA sequence: TGTGCCAGCAGCCCCCTAGGACCGAGCTCTGGAAACACCATATATTTT. Amino acids: CASSPLGPSSGNTIYF.

This sequence joins TRBV27 and TRBJ1-5, with unresolved D. The CDR3 runs to 16 residues. Germline CDR1 MNHEY, CDR2 SMNVEV (reference sequence). V lost 1 base to trimming and J lost 4 bases, with 14 bases between them. CDR3 sequence (DNA): TGTGCCAGCAGTTTATTGTACCGCGGCGCGAATCAGCCCCAGCATTTT. Protein sequence: CASSLLYRGANQPQHF.

This chain uses TRBV27 with TRBJ1-6; D is unclear. There are 13 residues in the CDR3. Germline CDR1 and CDR2: MNHEY and SMNVEV (reference sequence). The V gene lost 2 bases and the J gene lost 11 bases, with 10 bases spanning the gap. The CDR3 sequence is CASSLGPNPPLHF. The CDR3 DNA follows: TGTGCCAGCAGTTTAGGACCAAACCCACCCCTCCACTTT.

Concerning this clone: This CDR3 is also generated by other DNA sequences in the sample. V and J are TRBV5-4 and TRBJ2-7, with D possibly being TRBD1 (6 bases). The CDR3 sequence is 13 residues long. V lost 2 bases to trimming and J lost 3 bases, with 9 bases between them. Per germline, CDR1 SGHNT and CDR2 YYREEE (reference sequence). CDR3 coding DNA: TGTGCCAGCAGCTTTAAGGACAGCTACGAGCAGTACTTC. As protein: CASSFKDSYEQYF.

This sequence joins TRBV19 and TRBJ1-5; no definite D call. V was clipped by 6 bases and J by 0 bases, with 9 bases between them. The CDR3 is made up of 14 amino acids. The germline V gene encodes CDR1 LNHDA and CDR2 SQIVND (reference sequence). The CDR3 DNA reads TGTGCCAGTAGCGGAGCCAGTAGCAATCAGCCCCAGCATTTT. It encodes CASSGASSNQPQHF.

This clone was detected only a few times. The chain is built from TRBV2 and TRBJ1-1; D gene unclear. Germline V gives CDR1 SNHLY, CDR2 FYNNEI. This CDR3 is 13 amino acids long. V was pared by 7 bases and J by 3 bases, with 12 bases between. The CDR3 here is CASIGVRDTEAFF. The CDR3 bases are TGTGCCAGCATTGGAGTTAGGGACACTGAAGCTTTCTTT.

In regard to this clone: A far larger clone is off by one base, so a read error is likely. The chain recombines TRBV9 with TRBJ1-2; tentatively, D is TRBD1 (6 bases). The V end lost 4 bases, the J end lost 2 bases, and 9 bases lay between the germline ends. The CDR3 has 13 amino acids. Germline V gene sequence: CDR1 SGDLS, CDR2 YYNGEE. CDR3 in DNA: TGTGCCAGCAGCCCCACAGGGAACTATGGCTACACCTTC. Translated: CASSPTGNYGYTF. The variable domain in full, with the rest retrieved from reference TRBV9 and TRBJ1-2, is DSGVTQTPKHLITATGQRVTLRCSPRSGDLSVYWYQQSLDQGLQFLIQYYNGEERAKGNILERFSAQQFPDLHSELNLSSLELGDSALYFCASSPTGNYGYTFGSGTRLTVV.

This clone has a single count. The J gene is TRBJ1-5, the V gene TRBV27; tentatively, D is TRBD1 (6 bases). The CDR3 length is 16 residues. Germline V gives CDR1 MNHEY, CDR2 SMNVEV (reference sequence). Trimming stripped 1 base from V and 3 bases from J, with 13 bases between. Here the CDR3 DNA reads TGTGCCAGCAGTTTATTAGGGAACAGGGACAATCAGCCCCAGCATTTT. Translating it yields CASSLLGNRDNQPQHF.

The CDR3, as DNA: TGCGCCAGCAGCCAAGGGTGGGAAGATGAAAAACTGTTTTTT. Translation gives CASSQGWEDEKLFF. The chain joins TRBV4-1 to TRBJ1-4; D remains unclear. The length of the CDR3 is 14 residues. The V gene's germline CDR1 is MGHRA and CDR2 YSYEKL. Between the trimmed V and J ends, which lost 1 base and 6 bases, there was a span of 9 bases.

The rearrangement joins TRBV14 to TRBJ2-1, with D hard to call. Germline V gene sequence: CDR1 SGHDN, CDR2 FVKESK. The CDR3 has 14 residues. The V and J ends lost 5 bases and 10 bases respectively, with 18 bases between them. CDR3: CASSYSQTILEQFF. The CDR3 DNA reads TGTGCCAGCAGCTACAGCCAAACGATATTGGAGCAGTTCTTC. The full variable domain, with the rest looked up from reference TRBV14 and TRBJ2-1, is EAGVTQFPSHSVIEKGQTVTLRCDPISGHDNLYWYRRVMGKEIKFLLHFVKESKQDESGMPNNRFLAERTGGTYSTLKVQPAELEDSGVYFCASSYSQTILEQFFGPGTRLTVL.

The chain combines TRBV7-3 with TRBJ2-3, with 10 bases lining up with TRBD2. V shed 5 bases, J shed 6 bases, and the junction held 11 bases outside the gene matches. The CDR3 has 16 residues. Germline V CDR1 and CDR2: SGHTA, FQGTGA. CDR3 in amino acids: CASSHTTSGGADTQYF. The CDR3 nucleotides read TGTGCCAGCAGCCATACTACGAGCGGGGGGGCCGATACGCAGTATTTT.

The gene calls are TRBV2 and TRBJ2-5; 8 bases agree with TRBD1. This CDR3 region has 14 residues. Germline V gives CDR1 SNHLY, CDR2 FYNNEI. With V trimmed by 6 bases and J by 1 base, 4 bases remained unmatched. The CDR3 coding sequence is TGTGCCAGCAGCAGGGACAGGACCCAAGAGACCCAGTACTTC. This translates into CASSRDRTQETQYF.

The V call is TRBV10-3, the J call TRBJ1-5; 11 nucleotides agree with TRBD1. The germline V gene encodes CDR1 ENHRY and CDR2 SYGVKD. With V trimmed by 5 bases and J by 3 bases, 6 bases remained unmatched. This CDR3 region has 16 residues. CDR3 DNA sequence: TGTGCCATCAGTTCCGGGACAGGGGGGATCAATCAGCCCCAGCATTTT. Protein: CAISSGTGGINQPQHF.